This is a list of T cell receptor beta chains from one sample in a study of blood T cells in healthy people across ages. Each CDR3 protein gets one entry after TCRdb re-called the 5' RACE reads with MiXCR. The sample contains fewer than 800,000 distinct CDR3 sequences, approximately 31% of which appear only once. Material for sequencing was blood. These receptor sequences come from a woman aged 80 or over in good health. The CDR3 runs from the conserved cysteine through the conserved F or W. D genes are given only for firm matches. A clone size is listed for some rows: how often the clone was seen (once, few, many), or a class if it is expanded.

d_call	j_call	clone_size	v_call	cdr3_aa	cdr3_nt
-	TRBJ2-6	-	TRBV18	CASSPRTGPGANVLTF	TGTGCCAGCTCACCAAGAACAGGGCCTGGGGCCAACGTCCTGACTTTC
-	TRBJ1-2	-	TRBV7-2	CASSSYRPTGGYTF	TGTGCCAGCAGCTCTTACAGGCCGACGGGTGGCTACACCTTC
-	TRBJ2-7	many	TRBV6-2/TRBV6-3	CASTHEATNEQYF	TGTGCCAGCACGCACGAGGCTACGAACGAGCAGTACTTC
TRBD2	TRBJ2-7	many	TRBV2	CASRPVLAGYVEQYF	TGTGCCAGCAGACCGGTACTAGCGGGGTACGTCGAGCAGTACTTC
-	TRBJ1-2	-	TRBV5-6	CASGASGYGYTF	TGTGCCAGTGGGGCGTCGGGCTATGGCTACACCTTC
TRBD1	TRBJ2-7	many	TRBV5-6	CASSVSGTASYEQYF	TGTGCCAGCAGCGTATCCGGGACAGCTTCCTACGAGCAGTACTTC
-	TRBJ1-1	many	TRBV6-5	CASSFLTSGDTEAFF	TGTGCCAGCAGTTTCCTTACTTCAGGTGACACTGAAGCTTTCTTT
-	TRBJ2-3	-	TRBV12-3/TRBV12-4	CASSLGIVADTQYF	TGTGCCAGCAGTTTAGGCATAGTTGCAGATACGCAGTATTTT
-	TRBJ1-4	few	TRBV7-9	CASSSAGDVNEKLFF	TGTGCCAGCAGCTCCGCAGGGGATGTGAATGAAAAACTGTTTTTT
-	TRBJ1-5	few	TRBV27	CASSSRPTGMGPQHF	TGTGCCAGCAGTAGCCGACCGACTGGGATGGGGCCCCAGCATTTT
-	TRBJ1-5	many	TRBV27	CASSPSGQPQHF	TGTGCCAGCAGTCCCTCAGGGCAGCCCCAGCATTTT
-	TRBJ1-4	few	TRBV27	CASSLTSPVGRQEKLFF	TGTGCCAGCAGTCTCACCTCCCCTGTGGGTAGGCAGGAAAAACTGTTTTTT
-	TRBJ2-3	many	TRBV27	CASSPRVGRFTDTQYF	TGTGCCAGCAGTCCCCGAGTAGGAAGGTTTACAGATACGCAGTATTTT
-	TRBJ2-5	-	TRBV4-1	CASNQDAPGLLQETQYF	TGCGCCAGCAACCAAGATGCCCCCGGACTGCTCCAAGAGACCCAGTACTTC
-	TRBJ2-1	-	TRBV29-1	CSVVTFHNEQFF	TGCAGCGTTGTCACATTTCACAATGAGCAGTTCTTC
-	TRBJ1-2	-	TRBV20-1	CSARGRDAENYGYTF	TGCAGTGCTAGAGGGAGGGACGCCGAAAACTATGGCTACACCTTC
-	TRBJ2-1	many	TRBV5-6	CASSHRARKYNEQFF	TGTGCCAGCAGCCACCGGGCTCGCAAATACAATGAGCAGTTCTTC
-	TRBJ2-6	many	TRBV28	CASSPDSFGANVLTF	TGTGCCAGCAGCCCCGACAGCTTCGGGGCCAACGTCCTGACTTTC
-	TRBJ1-1	few	TRBV7-9	CASSPKGGMTEAFF	TGTGCCAGCAGCCCCAAAGGGGGGATGACTGAAGCTTTCTTT
TRBD1	TRBJ1-1	few	TRBV27	CASSFSTQGAGAEAFF	TGTGCCAGCAGTTTCTCGACACAGGGGGCTGGGGCTGAAGCTTTCTTT
TRBD1	TRBJ1-2	-	TRBV7-2	CASSPYQGVGYGYTF	TGTGCCAGCAGCCCCTACCAGGGGGTGGGCTATGGCTACACCTTC
-	TRBJ2-1	-	TRBV20-1	CSARSVSALYNEQFF	TGCAGTGCTAGATCGGTTAGCGCGTTGTACAATGAGCAGTTCTTC
TRBD1	TRBJ2-5	many	TRBV20-1	CSARTGGPIIQETQYF	TGCAGTGCTCGTACAGGGGGTCCAATAATTCAAGAGACCCAGTACTTC
-	TRBJ2-2	many	TRBV5-1	CASSLEGGNTGELFF	TGCGCCAGCAGCTTGGAAGGGGGGAACACCGGGGAGCTGTTTTTT
-	TRBJ2-6	many	TRBV5-1	CASSITGSGANVLTF	TGCGCCAGCAGCATAACAGGCTCTGGGGCCAACGTCCTGACTTTC
-	TRBJ2-7	many	TRBV6-6	CATSPGEPYEQYF	TGTGCCACCTCCCCGGGGGAGCCCTACGAGCAGTACTTC
TRBD2	TRBJ2-1	many	TRBV7-2	CASSPFSGGSSHNEQFF	TGTGCCAGCAGCCCATTTAGCGGGGGGTCATCCCACAATGAGCAGTTCTTC
-	TRBJ1-6	many	TRBV3-1	CASSQDMDSPLHF	TGTGCCAGCAGCCAAGATATGGATTCACCCCTCCACTTT
TRBD1	TRBJ2-7	-	TRBV5-1	CASSIGQEVSYEQYF	TGCGCCAGCAGCATAGGACAGGAGGTCTCCTACGAGCAGTACTTC
-	TRBJ2-3	-	TRBV12-3/TRBV12-4	CASSFTGGADTQYF	TGTGCCAGCAGTTTCACCGGAGGCGCAGATACGCAGTATTTT
-	TRBJ1-1	-	TRBV7-9	CASSQAFF	TGTGCCAGCAGCCAAGCTTTCTTT
TRBD1	TRBJ2-5	-	TRBV20-1	CSASAYRGIGETQYF	TGCAGTGCTAGTGCGTACAGGGGGATTGGGGAGACCCAGTACTTC
TRBD1	TRBJ1-5	many	TRBV2	CATSMTGGANQPQHF	TGTGCCACCTCGATGACAGGGGGCGCGAATCAGCCCCAGCATTTT
TRBD1	TRBJ1-5	-	TRBV6-6	CASSRSPGTAGSQPQHF	TGTGCCAGCAGTCGGTCCCCGGGGACAGCAGGCAGTCAGCCCCAGCATTTT
-	TRBJ2-7	-	TRBV20-1	CSARDGFSSYNEQYF	TGCAGTGCCAGAGATGGCTTCTCCTCCTACAATGAGCAGTACTTC
TRBD2	TRBJ2-1	-	TRBV13	CASSSSGTRGNEQFF	TGTGCCAGCAGCTCATCCGGGACTAGGGGTAATGAGCAGTTCTTC
-	TRBJ2-7	many	TRBV7-8	CASSARDKTYEQYF	TGTGCCAGCAGCGCCCGGGACAAAACCTACGAGCAGTACTTC
-	TRBJ2-1	many	TRBV12-3/TRBV12-4	CASRKGYNEQFF	TGTGCCAGCAGAAAAGGGTACAATGAGCAGTTCTTC
-	TRBJ1-2	many	TRBV9	CASSVTWDDGYTF	TGTGCCAGCAGCGTGACGTGGGACGACGGCTACACCTTC
-	TRBJ2-1	many	TRBV5-1	CASSLSGAHNEQFF	TGCGCCAGCAGCTTGTCCGGGGCTCACAATGAGCAGTTCTTC
-	TRBJ2-6	many	TRBV20-1	CSAREGSSGANVLTF	TGCAGTGCTAGAGAAGGTAGCTCTGGGGCCAACGTCCTGACTTTC
-	TRBJ1-4	-	TRBV28	CASSSPNPLRDEKLFF	TGTGCCAGCAGTTCTCCCAACCCTCTTCGGGATGAAAAACTGTTTTTT
TRBD1	TRBJ2-2	few	TRBV6-5	CASSYPGQGPNTGELFF	TGTGCCAGCAGTTACCCCGGACAGGGACCGAACACCGGGGAGCTGTTTTTT
-	TRBJ2-3	many	TRBV9	CASSVAPGDTQYF	TGTGCCAGCAGCGTAGCTCCCGGGGATACGCAGTATTTT
-	TRBJ2-3	-	TRBV2	CASNLGGSPSTDTQYF	TGTGCCAGCAACCTAGGTGGTAGCCCCAGCACAGATACGCAGTATTTT
-	TRBJ2-5	few	TRBV30	CAWRGTAGSETQYF	TGTGCCTGGAGGGGGACTGCTGGGAGTGAGACCCAGTACTTC
TRBD2	TRBJ2-7	-	TRBV20-1	CSARGLPGLGPYNEQYF	TGCAGTGCTAGAGGTCTCCCGGGACTAGGTCCCTACAATGAGCAGTACTTC
-	TRBJ2-1	few	TRBV20-1	CSARDSVRSYNEQFF	TGCAGTGCTCGGGACTCCGTCCGGTCCTACAATGAGCAGTTCTTC